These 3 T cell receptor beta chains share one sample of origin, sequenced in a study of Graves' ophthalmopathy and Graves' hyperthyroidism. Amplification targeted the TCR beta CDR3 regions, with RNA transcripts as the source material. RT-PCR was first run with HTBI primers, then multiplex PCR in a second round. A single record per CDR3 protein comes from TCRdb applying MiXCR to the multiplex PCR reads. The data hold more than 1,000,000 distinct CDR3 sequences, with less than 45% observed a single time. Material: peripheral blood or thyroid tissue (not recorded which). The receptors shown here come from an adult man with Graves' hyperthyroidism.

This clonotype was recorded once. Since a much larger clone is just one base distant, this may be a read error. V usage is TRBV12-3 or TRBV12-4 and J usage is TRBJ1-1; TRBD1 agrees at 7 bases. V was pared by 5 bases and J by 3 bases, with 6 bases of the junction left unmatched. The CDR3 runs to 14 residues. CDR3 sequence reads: CASSQQGPHTEAFF. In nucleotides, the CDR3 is TGTGCCAGCAGTCAACAGGGGCCCCACACTGAAGCTTTCTTT.

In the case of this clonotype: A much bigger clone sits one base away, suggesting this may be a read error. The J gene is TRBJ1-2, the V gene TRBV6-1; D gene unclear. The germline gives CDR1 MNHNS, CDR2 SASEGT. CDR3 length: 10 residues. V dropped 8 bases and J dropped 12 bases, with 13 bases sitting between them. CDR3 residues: CASGLLTDTF. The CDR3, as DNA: TGTGCCAGCGGACTACTGACCGACACCTTC.

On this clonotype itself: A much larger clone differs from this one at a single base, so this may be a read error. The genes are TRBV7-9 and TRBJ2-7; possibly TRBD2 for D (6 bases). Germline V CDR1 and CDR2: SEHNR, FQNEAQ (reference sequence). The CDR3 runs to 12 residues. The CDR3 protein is CASSLPTREQHF. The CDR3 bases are TGTGCCAGCAGCCTACCTACTCGGGAGCAGCACTTC. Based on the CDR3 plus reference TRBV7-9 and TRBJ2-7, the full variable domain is DTGVSQNPRHKITKRGQNVTFRCDPISEHNRLYWYRQTLGQGPEFLTYFQNEAQLEKSRLLSDRFSAERPKGSFSTLEIQRTEQGDSAMYLCASSLPTREQHFGPGTRLTVT.